The 19 T cell receptor beta chains below come from one sample, sequenced in a study of T cells in Graves' hyperthyroidism and ophthalmopathy. Amplification yielded TCR beta CDR3 regions, with RNA transcripts as the source. The HTBI primer set drove a first-round RT-PCR of the TCR CDR3. TCRdb recomputed calls from the multiplex PCR reads with MiXCR, one row per CDR3 protein. The data show a few hundred thousand distinct CDR3 sequences, 20% to 25% seen once. The sample comprised blood. These receptor sequences come from a man aged 25-40 years with Graves' ophthalmopathy.

This clonotype was seen at least ten times. A read error may explain this, as a much larger clone is one base away. The rearrangement uses TRBV2 and TRBJ2-3; no reliable D call. Germline lookup yields CDR1 SNHLY and CDR2 FYNNEI. Trimming removed 6 bases at V and 2 bases at J, with 3 bases between. CDR3 length: 11 residues. The CDR3 region is CASSYTDTQYF. CDR3 bases: TGTGCCAGCAGCTACACAGATACGCAGTATTTT.

There are many counts of this clonotype. V gene TRBV3-1 combines with J gene TRBJ2-7, with D possibly TRBD1 on 5 matching bases. From germline, CDR1 is LGHDT and CDR2 YNNKEL (reference sequence). This CDR3 region has 15 residues. V lost 0 bases, J lost 2 bases, and 11 bases lay in between. The DNA of the CDR3 is TGTGCCAGCAGCCAAGACCGGGCAGGGCCCTACGAGCAGTACTTC. It specifies CASSQDRAGPYEQYF.

This clonotype was picked up many times. The gene calls are TRBV9 and TRBJ2-1; TRBD1 matches 7 bases. This CDR3 comprises 13 residues. Germline CDR1 and CDR2: SGDLS and YYNGEE. J was trimmed by 7 bases and V by 3 bases; bases with no gene match: 4. This chain's CDR3 is CASSGTGANEQFF. The CDR3 nucleotides read TGTGCCAGCAGCGGCACAGGGGCGAATGAGCAGTTCTTC.

This clonotype was detected only a few times. V gene TRBV4-1 combines with J gene TRBJ1-1, with TRBD1 as a possible D gene (6 bases). The CDR3 consists of 18 residues. Trimming took 2 bases from V and 1 from J, leaving 20 bases between them. Germline loops: CDR1 MGHRA, CDR2 YSYEKL. The CDR3 bases are TGCGCCAGCAGCCAATTTGGCGGGGGCGCCCCCCCGAACACTGAAGCTTTCTTT. Translated: CASSQFGGGAPPNTEAFF.

This clonotype was seen repeatedly, ten times or more. V usage is TRBV28 and J usage is TRBJ1-4, with a possible D match to TRBD1 (5 bases). CDR1 and CDR2 (germline): MDHEN, SYDVKM. The V end was cut by 5 bases, the J end by 11 bases, with 18 bases between. The CDR3 runs to 14 residues. CDR3 amino acids: CASSPGTPAGKLFF. Here the CDR3 DNA reads TGTGCCAGCAGTCCCGGGACCCCGGCGGGGAAACTGTTTTTT.

Ten or more counts support this clonotype. V usage is TRBV2 and J usage is TRBJ2-1; the match to TRBD2 covers 12 bases. V was pared by 4 bases and J by 2 bases, with 0 bases of the junction left unmatched. Germline V CDR1 and CDR2: SNHLY, FYNNEI. The CDR3 sequence is 15 residues long. CDR3 protein: CASSGLAGAYNEQFF. CDR3 DNA sequence: TGTGCCAGCAGTGGACTAGCGGGGGCCTACAATGAGCAGTTCTTC.

The CDR3 bases are TGTGCCTGGGGGGGGGGGTACGAGACCCAGTACTTC. Encoded protein: CAWGGGYETQYF. The chain carries TRBV30 and TRBJ2-5; 7 bases align to TRBD2. CDR3 length: 12 amino acids. J gave up 5 bases and V 5 bases, and 5 bases lay outside the gene matches. In germline, CDR1 is GTSNPN, CDR2 SVGIG (reference sequence).

The chain has TRBV10-3 and TRBJ1-1; D gene ambiguous. Germline loops: CDR1 ENHRY, CDR2 SYGVKD. The CDR3 spans 13 residues. V lost 0 bases to trimming and J lost 1 base, with 3 bases between them. The CDR3 DNA sequence: TGTGCCATCAGTGAGTCTCCGAACACTGAAGCTTTCTTT. Protein product: CAISESPNTEAFF.

The sample holds many counts of this clonotype. The chain links TRBV25-1 to TRBJ2-7; 7 bases line up with TRBD1. Germline loops: CDR1 MGHDK, CDR2 SYGVNS. The V segment lost 3 bases and the J segment 2 bases; nucleotides outside the gene matches: 7. The CDR3 totals 15 residues. The CDR3 sequence: CASSDGKGATYEQYF. The CDR3 nucleotides read TGTGCCAGCAGTGACGGAAAGGGGGCGACCTACGAGCAGTACTTC.

A remark on this clonotype: The junction departs from germline at one end; a sequencing error may be responsible. This chain connects TRBV27 to TRBJ1-2; D perhaps matches TRBD1 (6 bases). CDR1 is MNHEY and CDR2 is SMNVEV in the germline V gene (reference sequence). The CDR3 spans 14 residues. CDR3 sequence: CASSQDGGPYGYTF. The DNA of the CDR3 is TGCGCCAGCAGCCAAGATGGGGGCCCCTATGGCTACACCTTC.

This clonotype was detected ten times or more. The chain recombines TRBV10-3 with TRBJ1-1; D might be TRBD1 (5 bases). The CDR3 is 14 amino acids. V was shortened by 0 bases and J by 7 bases, with 12 bases between the two germline ends. CDR1 and CDR2 from the germline V gene are ENHRY and SYGVKD. CDR3 nucleotides: TGTGCCATCAGTGAGTCGAGCAGGGCGGGTGAAGCTTTCTTT. Amino acids: CAISESSRAGEAFF.

This clonotype was seen only a few times. The chain combines TRBV5-1 with TRBJ2-5, with 10 nucleotides matching TRBD2. This CDR3 spans 16 amino acids. V lost 4 bases, J lost 3 bases, and 9 bases stayed unmatched. Per the germline V gene, CDR1 is SGHRS and CDR2 is YFSETQ. This chain's CDR3 is CASSGRTSGPEETQYF. CDR3 in DNA: TGCGCCAGCAGCGGAAGGACTAGCGGTCCGGAAGAGACCCAGTACTTC. Full variable domain (outside the CDR3, taken from reference TRBV5-1 and TRBJ2-5): KAGVTQTPRYLIKTRGQQVTLSCSPISGHRSVSWYQQTPGQGLQFLFEYFSETQRNKGNFPGRFSGRQFSNSRSEMNVSTLELGDSALYLCASSGRTSGPEETQYFGPGTRLLVL.

The chain's CDR3 is CASSLVSVTGGTQYF. CDR3 in DNA: TGTGCCAGCAGTTTGGTTTCCGTGACTGGTGGTACGCAGTATTTT. The chain recombines TRBV12-3 or TRBV12-4 with TRBJ2-3; D remains unclear. This CDR3 is 15 amino acids long. The V end was cut by 3 bases, the J end by 8 bases, with 18 bases between.

The chain uses TRBV19 and TRBJ1-6; D not certain. The V gene's germline CDR1 is LNHDA and CDR2 SQIVND (reference sequence). The CDR3 is made up of 15 amino acids. The germline V and J ends were trimmed by 3 bases and 6 bases, with 12 bases remaining between them. The CDR3 region has the DNA TGTGCCAGTAGTATCGGCCGAGGATCTAATTCACCCCTCCACTTT. Its protein is CASSIGRGSNSPLHF.

This clonotype was counted only a few times. The rearrangement uses TRBV30 and TRBJ2-7, with D possibly being TRBD1 (6 bases). V lost 3 bases, J lost 1 base, and 13 bases lay in between. Germline lookup yields CDR1 GTSNPN and CDR2 SVGIG (reference sequence). There are 14 residues in the CDR3. The CDR3 nucleotides read TGTGCCTGGAGAGTGGGCAGGGGTTCCTACGAGCAGTACTTC. Translating gives CAWRVGRGSYEQYF.

About this clonotype: A read error may be the cause here, since a much bigger clone is one base away. This chain joins TRBV24-1 and TRBJ1-2, with a tentative D call TRBD1 (6 bases). The CDR3 runs 15 residues. The V and J ends lost 4 bases and 0 bases respectively, with 11 bases between them. Germline CDR1 and CDR2: KGHDR and SFDVKD. CDR3 nucleotide sequence: TGTGCCACCAGTGAGTCGGGGGCGTCTAACTATGGCTACACCTTC. Protein: CATSESGASNYGYTF.

The rearrangement links TRBV24-1 to TRBJ1-1; no reliable D call. Germline CDR1 and CDR2: KGHDR and SFDVKD. Trimming took 11 bases from V and 7 from J, leaving 22 bases between them. The CDR3 sequence is 14 residues long. The CDR3 sequence is CAIRLRGEHDEAFF. Here the CDR3 DNA reads TGTGCCATCAGACTTCGGGGAGAACATGATGAAGCTTTCTTT.

This clonotype was counted many times. The rearrangement uses TRBV20-1 and TRBJ2-3; 8 positions agree with TRBD2. This CDR3 contains 14 residues. Germline assignment: CDR1 DFQATT and CDR2 SNEGSKA (reference sequence). The V and J ends lost 4 bases and 1 base, in that order; junction bases with no gene match: 4. CDR3 nucleotides: TGCAGTGCTACAGGACTAGCCGGCACAGATACGCAGTATTTT. The encoded protein is CSATGLAGTDTQYF.

This clonotype came up a few times. This rearrangement joins TRBV12-3 or TRBV12-4 to TRBJ1-4, with TRBD1 identical over 10 bases. The CDR3 is 15 residues long. J lost 4 bases, V lost 3 bases, and 2 bases had no gene match. The CDR3 loop is CASSFGDRGNEKLFF. The CDR3 nucleotides are TGTGCCAGCAGTTTCGGGGACAGGGGTAATGAAAAACTGTTTTTT.